These T cell receptor beta chains were read from a single sample in a study of cytomegalovirus exposure and HLA in healthy donors. Clones were read by immunoSEQ multiplex PCR, and TCRdb kept only the in-frame ones, dropping some. The table includes 130,000 or so clones, over 70% detected once. Sequencing used PBMCs. These receptors came from a woman in her 40s in good health and CMV-seropositive. CDR3s include the opening cysteine and the closing phenylalanine or tryptophan. A D gene is named only where the DNA matches it firmly. Clone sizes are given selectively: once, few, many, or a class where the clone is expanded.

d_gene | abundance | j_gene | v_gene | CDR3nt | CDR3aa
- | once | TRBJ1-1 | TRBV4-2 | TGTGCCAGCAGCCAAGAGGCACCGGGGGGAACTGAAGCTTTCTTT | CASSQEAPGGTEAFF
TRBD1 | - | TRBJ2-7 | TRBV28 | TGTGCCAGCAGTTTCGGGACAGGGTCTTCCTACGAGCAGTACTTC | CASSFGTGSSYEQYF
TRBD2 | - | TRBJ2-1 | TRBV7-9 | TGTGCCAGCAGCCAGAGCGGGAGCGCCTACAATGAGCAGTTCTTC | CASSQSGSAYNEQFF
TRBD1 | few | TRBJ2-7 | TRBV11-1 | TGTGCCAGCAGCTGGACAGGGGATCGGTACGAGCAGTACTTC | CASSWTGDRYEQYF
TRBD1 | - | TRBJ1-1 | TRBV7-6 | TGTGCCAGCAGCTTAGGGGACAGGGGTACTGAAGCTTTCTTT | CASSLGDRGTEAFF
- | - | TRBJ2-7 | TRBV5-1 | TGCGCCAGCAGCTTGGACAGGGAGCAGTACTTC | CASSLDREQYF
- | - | TRBJ2-5 | TRBV9 | TGTGCCAGCAGCGGAGGATTAGGACAGGGAGGGGAGACCCAGTACTTC | CASSGGLGQGGETQYF
TRBD1 | - | TRBJ1-6 | TRBV30 | TGTGCCTGGGCCTTCCAAGTGACAGGGAAGGAGGGTAATTCACCCCTCCACTTT | CAWAFQVTGKEGNSPLHF
- | once | TRBJ1-5 | TRBV25-1 | TGTGCCAGCACGAGTCAGGGCAATCAGCCCCAGCATTTT | CASTSQGNQPQHF
TRBD2 | - | TRBJ2-5 | TRBV19 | TGTGCCAGTAGGAAGAGGGCCCGGGGGGGGCACCAAGAGACCCAGTACTTC | CASRKRARGGHQETQYF
TRBD1 | - | TRBJ2-1 | TRBV6-5 | TGTGCCAGCAGTTCGTCCGGGACAGGGGTTGATGAGCAGTTCTTC | CASSSSGTGVDEQFF
- | few | TRBJ1-5 | TRBV7-2 | TGTGCCAGCAGCTGGCTTGGCCAGCCCCAGCATTTT | CASSWLGQPQHF
TRBD2 | few | TRBJ2-1 | TRBV9 | TGTGCCAGCAGCGTAGGGGTAGCGGGCTCCTACAATGAGCAGTTCTTC | CASSVGVAGSYNEQFF
- | - | TRBJ2-7 | TRBV7-9 | TGTGCCAGCAACCAAGGGGGGGAATACGAGCAGTACTTC | CASNQGGEYEQYF
- | - | TRBJ1-1 | TRBV2 | TGTGCCAGCAGTAAACAGCTGAACACTGAAGCTTTCTTT | CASSKQLNTEAFF
TRBD1 | few | TRBJ2-7 | TRBV6-5 | TGTGCCAGCAGTTACTCCCGGGACAGCTCCTACGAGCAGTACTTC | CASSYSRDSSYEQYF
- | - | TRBJ1-5 | TRBV28 | TGTGCCAGCAGACTTACGAGGGTTAGGGGCAATCAGCCCCAGCATTTT | CASRLTRVRGNQPQHF
- | - | TRBJ1-2 | TRBV29-1 | TGCAGCGCCCCAGGCACAGGGCCCTATGGCTACACCTTC | CSAPGTGPYGYTF
- | - | TRBJ1-1 | TRBV6-5 | TGTGCCAGCAGTTACTCCGGCCAGGAAAACACTGAAGCTTTCTTT | CASSYSGQENTEAFF
- | - | TRBJ2-5 | TRBV19 | TGTGCCAGTAGTAAACTAACGCAAGAGACCCAGTACTTC | CASSKLTQETQYF
TRBD2 | - | TRBJ2-4 | TRBV7-9 | TGTGCCAGCAGCTCGGGACTAGCGGGGGGCCTCAGTCACATTCAGTACTTC | CASSSGLAGGLSHIQYF
- | - | TRBJ2-5 | TRBV9 | TGTGCCAGCAGACGGGGTAGTAGCGTCCAAGAGACCCAGTACTTC | CASRRGSSVQETQYF
TRBD1 | - | TRBJ1-1 | TRBV15 | TGTGCCACCAGCAAAGAGACAGGGATCCTCACTGAAGCTTTCTTT | CATSKETGILTEAFF
TRBD1 | - | TRBJ1-1 | TRBV15 | TGTGCCACCAGAGGGGACAGCGAGAAAAACACTGAAGCTTTCTTT | CATRGDSEKNTEAFF
- | - | TRBJ2-7 | TRBV6-5 | TGTGCCAGCAGTGATGCAGGCACCTACGAGCAGTACTTC | CASSDAGTYEQYF
TRBD2 | - | TRBJ2-7 | TRBV6-5 | TGTGCCAGCAGTTACATGGGACTACAGTACTTC | CASSYMGLQYF
TRBD2 | - | TRBJ2-4 | TRBV9 | TGTGCCTCCACCGGGGGGGGTATTTTAGAAAACATTCAGTACTTC | CASTGGGILENIQYF
- | - | TRBJ1-2 | TRBV2 | TGTGCCAGCAGTGAAAACGGGAACTATGGCTACACCTTC | CASSENGNYGYTF
- | few | TRBJ1-1 | TRBV11-3 | TGTGCCAGCAGCTTAGGGTTGGCGGCTGAAGCTTTCTTT | CASSLGLAAEAFF
- | - | TRBJ1-1 | TRBV6-6 | TGTGCCAGCAGTTACACGGGGGGGGACTTGAAGACTGAAGCTTTCTTT | CASSYTGGDLKTEAFF
- | - | TRBJ2-5 | TRBV5-4 | TGTGCCAGCATGTTGTGGGGAGAAGAGACCCAGTACTTC | CASMLWGEETQYF
TRBD2 | - | TRBJ2-3 | TRBV7-6 | TGTGCCAGCAGCTTGCTAGCGGGACCTAGCACAGATACGCAGTATTTT | CASSLLAGPSTDTQYF
- | - | TRBJ2-2 | TRBV5-6 | TGTGCCAGCAGCTTAAGGGGAGGGAACACCGGGGAGCTGTTTTTT | CASSLRGGNTGELFF
TRBD2 | few | TRBJ2-3 | TRBV29-1 | TGCAGCGTTGAAGTCGGGCTAGCGGGGCTTAGCACAGATACGCAGTATTTT | CSVEVGLAGLSTDTQYF
- | - | TRBJ1-1 | TRBV7-9 | TGTGCCAGCAGCCAGATGGGGGGGCAGAACACTGAAGCTTTCTTT | CASSQMGGQNTEAFF
- | - | TRBJ1-3 | TRBV19 | TGTGCCACCACTCGAACAGGTGGATCTGGAAACACCATATATTTT | CATTRTGGSGNTIYF
TRBD1 | - | TRBJ1-2 | TRBV7-8 | TGTGCCAGCAGCTTAACCAGGGGGCCCGCGAGTGGCTACACCTTC | CASSLTRGPASGYTF
TRBD1 | few | TRBJ1-2 | TRBV6-5 | TGTGCCAGCAGTCCGGGACAGGGGAGGTATGGCTACACCTTC | CASSPGQGRYGYTF
- | - | TRBJ2-7 | TRBV7-9 | TGTGCCAGCAGCCACGTTGGACAGTCCTACGAGCAGTACTTC | CASSHVGQSYEQYF
- | - | TRBJ1-1 | TRBV6-5 | TGTGCCAGCAGTTATTCCGACGCCCGCAGGGGCACTGAAGCTTTCTTT | CASSYSDARRGTEAFF
- | - | TRBJ1-2 | TRBV28 | TGTGCCAGCAGTGGGGGCTCTCGTGGCTACACCTTC | CASSGGSRGYTF
- | - | TRBJ1-2 | TRBV2 | TGTGCCAGCAGTGCCTGGGACACGAACTATGGCTACACCTTC | CASSAWDTNYGYTF
- | - | TRBJ2-7 | TRBV6-5 | TGTGCCAGCAGTTCCTCCAGGCATTACGAGCAGTACTTC | CASSSSRHYEQYF
TRBD1 | - | TRBJ2-7 | TRBV19 | TGTGCCAGTAGTACGGTCGGGACAGGGGGAGACGAGCAGTACTTC | CASSTVGTGGDEQYF
- | - | TRBJ2-7 | TRBV7-8 | TGTGCCAGCAGCCGCCTGAATACCCCCCTAAGACGGGGGTCCTCCTACGAGCAGTACTTC | CASSRLNTPLRRGSSYEQYF
TRBD1 | - | TRBJ2-3 | TRBV27 | TGTGCCAGCAGTTTATCTTCGGGACAGGACACAGATACGCAGTATTTT | CASSLSSGQDTDTQYF
- | - | TRBJ1-2 | TRBV6-5 | TGTGCCAGCAGTTACCTCGGGGTCTATGGCTACACCTTC | CASSYLGVYGYTF
- | - | TRBJ2-7 | TRBV12-1 | TGTGCCAGCAGCGGTCCGAAGCGGGAAAGGCACGAGCAGTACTTC | CASSGPKRERHEQYF
- | - | TRBJ1-1 | TRBV6-5 | TGTGCCAGCAGGGGGGCGATGAACACTGAAGCTTTCTTT | CASRGAMNTEAFF
TRBD1 | few | TRBJ1-6 | TRBV6-5 | TGTGCCAGCAGTTACTCGACAGGGGCCGGTTCACCCCTCCACTTT | CASSYSTGAGSPLHF
- | - | TRBJ1-2 | TRBV2 | TGTGCCAGCAGTGACCAGGGATCCTATGGCTACACCTTC | CASSDQGSYGYTF